This TCR beta chain is from a study of technical replicates of blood from several donors. This clone came up a few times. Here immunoSEQ multiplex PCR was the method, and the copy in TCRdb shows in-frame clones only, minus some. The sample lists 75,000 to 90,000 clones, approximately 92% occurring once. Germline CDR1 reads SGHRS; CDR2 reads YFSETQ. The CDR3 runs 14 residues. The trim removed 0 bases at V and 8 bases at J, leaving 5 bases unmatched. The sample taken for sequencing was T cells isolated from PBMCs. V and J are TRBV5-1 and TRBJ2-1; 7 bases fit TRBD2. This sequence was found in a human donor in good health. CDR3 in DNA: TGCGCCAGCAGCTTGGAAGCGGGAAAGGATGAGCAGTTCTTC. As protein: CASSLEAGKDEQFF.